The clone carrying this T cell receptor (beta chain) was found many times. Researchers attached unique molecular identifiers to individual cDNA molecules. Via MiXCR, TCRdb re-called the 5' RACE reads, giving one row per CDR3 protein. The table includes more than 65,000 distinct CDR3 sequences, 12% detected once. This entry is derived from a study of early T cells in non-severe SARS-CoV-2 infection. Study-level information: Bulk RNA isolated from unsorted whole blood underwent sequencing; chains were not paired.

Germline V CDR1 and CDR2: MDHEN, SYDVKM. The CDR3 spans 11 residues. The specimen was whole blood. This TCR derives from an adult who was a healthcare worker with PCR-confirmed SARS-CoV-2 infection or an uninfected control (not recorded which). The rearrangement links TRBV28 to TRBJ2-7, with D possibly TRBD1 on 5 matching bases. In DNA, the CDR3 is TGTGCGACAGTATACTCCTACGAGCAGTACTTC. It is translated as CATVYSYEQYF.